Below, one TCR beta chain is given with its context. Only in-frame clones appear in the TCRdb table, and some are missing; sequencing was by immunoSEQ multiplex PCR. Here the sample spans about 94,000 clones, 75% to 80% being singletons. The V segment lost 2 bases and the J segment 8 bases; nucleotides outside the gene matches: 7. The CDR3 is made up of 14 amino acids. Germline V lookup: CDR1 MNHNY, CDR2 SVGAGI (reference sequence). The data were obtained in a study of blood T cell repertoires in COVID-19. The receptor was derived from a man in his 70s with COVID-19, enrolled during active disease. This chain joins TRBV6-6 and TRBJ1-2; 8 nucleotides match TRBD1. The specimen was peripheral blood. CDR3 region: CASSYMQGAGGYTF. The CDR3 DNA follows: TGTGCCAGCAGTTACATGCAGGGGGCGGGAGGCTACACCTTC.